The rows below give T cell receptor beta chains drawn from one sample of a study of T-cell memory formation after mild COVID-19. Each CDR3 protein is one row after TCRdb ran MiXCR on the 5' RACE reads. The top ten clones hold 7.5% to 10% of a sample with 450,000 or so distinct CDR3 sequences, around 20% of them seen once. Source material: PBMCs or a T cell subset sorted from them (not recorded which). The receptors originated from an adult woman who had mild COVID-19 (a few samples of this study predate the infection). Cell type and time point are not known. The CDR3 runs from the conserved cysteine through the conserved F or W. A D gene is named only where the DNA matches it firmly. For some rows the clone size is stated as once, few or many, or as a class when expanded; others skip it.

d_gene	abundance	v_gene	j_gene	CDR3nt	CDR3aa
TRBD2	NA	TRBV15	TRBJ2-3	TGTGCCACCAGCAGTACCGATCCGGGACTAGCGGGGGGGCCCACCACAGATACGCAGTATTTT	CATSSTDPGLAGGPTTDTQYF
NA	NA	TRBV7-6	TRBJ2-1	TGTGCCAGCAGCTCGACTATTTCCTCCTACAATGAGCAGTTCTTC	CASSSTISSYNEQFF
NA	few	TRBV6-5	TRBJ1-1	TGTGCCAGCAGCAGCAGACTGACAGGTGGCACTGAAGCTTTCTTT	CASSSRLTGGTEAFF
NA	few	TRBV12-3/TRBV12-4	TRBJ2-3	TGTGCCAGCAGTCGCGGGACCGACGGAGTGTATACGCAGTATTTT	CASSRGTDGVYTQYF
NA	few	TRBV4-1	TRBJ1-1	TGCGCCAGCAGCCACGGGTGGAACACTGAAGCTTTCTTT	CASSHGWNTEAFF
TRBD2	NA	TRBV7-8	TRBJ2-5	TGTGCCAGCAGCTTGGGGAGGACTAGTTTCTTC	CASSLGRTSFF
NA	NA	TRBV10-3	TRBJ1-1	TGTGCCATCAGTGAGCCCCAGGGACTGAACACTGAAGCTTTCTTT	CAISEPQGLNTEAFF
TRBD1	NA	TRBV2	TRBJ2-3	TGTGCCAGCAAAGGGGGCCCGGGAAATACGCAGTATTTT	CASKGGPGNTQYF
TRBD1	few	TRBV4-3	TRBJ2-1	TGCGCCAGCAGCTCGGGACAGGGCATGTTTCATGAGCAGTTCTTC	CASSSGQGMFHEQFF
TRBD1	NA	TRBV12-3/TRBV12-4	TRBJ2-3	TGTGCCAGCAGTTTCGGGACAGGGTATGGGTCAGATACGCAGTATTTT	CASSFGTGYGSDTQYF
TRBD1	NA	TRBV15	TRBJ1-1	TGTGCCACCAGCAGAGGGGGGACAGTTTTGAACACTGAAGCTTTCTTT	CATSRGGTVLNTEAFF
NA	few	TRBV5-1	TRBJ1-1	TGCGCCAGCAGCTTGGTCCATGATGGGGGCACTGAAGCTTTCTTT	CASSLVHDGGTEAFF
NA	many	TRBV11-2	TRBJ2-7	TGTGCCAGCAGCTTGGGTCGGGGGATCTCCTACGAGCAGTACTTC	CASSLGRGISYEQYF
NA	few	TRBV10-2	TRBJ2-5	TGCGCCAGCAGCCGGACTGAGCGACGAGAGACCCAGTACTTC	CASSRTERRETQYF
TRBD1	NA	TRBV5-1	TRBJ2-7	TGCGCCAGCAGCTTGTGGACAGGGGTAGACTACGAGCAGTACTTC	CASSLWTGVDYEQYF
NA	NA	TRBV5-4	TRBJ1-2	TGTGCCAGCAGGAACGCCGGTCGGGAGTCCTATGGCTACACCTTC	CASRNAGRESYGYTF
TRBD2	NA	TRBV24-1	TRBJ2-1	TGTGCCACCAGTGATTCGCGTAGCGGGAGGGCCGGGAGCTCCTACAATGAGCAGTTCTTC	CATSDSRSGRAGSSYNEQFF
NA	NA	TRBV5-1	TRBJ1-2	TGCGCCAGCAGCTTGGACGGACGGTCCTATGGCTACACCTTC	CASSLDGRSYGYTF
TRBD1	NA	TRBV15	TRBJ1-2	TGTGCCACGCGGAATAGGGACAGGGGGCCCCCTAACTATGGCTACACCTTC	CATRNRDRGPPNYGYTF
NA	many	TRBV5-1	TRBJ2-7	TGCGCCAGCAGCCCCCTCGAAGCAGGGGAGCAGTACTTC	CASSPLEAGEQYF
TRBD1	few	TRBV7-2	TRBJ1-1	TGTGCCAGCAGTTCAAACAGGGGGCCGAACACTGAAGCTTTCTTT	CASSSNRGPNTEAFF
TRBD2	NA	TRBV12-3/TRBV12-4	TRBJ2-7	TGTGCCAGCAGTTTGATGGAGGTTGGACTAGCGCGCTCCTACGAGCAGTACTTC	CASSLMEVGLARSYEQYF
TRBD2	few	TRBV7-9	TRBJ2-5	TGTGCCAGCAGCGGACGAAGCGGGAGCCAAGAGACCCAGTACTTC	CASSGRSGSQETQYF
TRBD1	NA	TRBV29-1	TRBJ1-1	TGCAGCGGAACCGGGACAGGGAACACTGAAGCTTTCTTT	CSGTGTGNTEAFF
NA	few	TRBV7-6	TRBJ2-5	TGTGCCAGCAGCTCCGTTTGGGGGCGGGAGCAAGAGACCCAGTACTTC	CASSSVWGREQETQYF
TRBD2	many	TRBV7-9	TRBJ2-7	TGTGCCAGCACCCTCGGGGGGTTAAGCGAGCAGTACTTC	CASTLGGLSEQYF
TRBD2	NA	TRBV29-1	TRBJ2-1	TGCAGCGTTGAAGGCAGGAGCGGGATGTACAATGAGCAGTTCTTC	CSVEGRSGMYNEQFF
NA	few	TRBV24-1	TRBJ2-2	TGTGCCACCAGTGATTTGCCGGGAACCCCCGGGGAGCTGTTTTTT	CATSDLPGTPGELFF
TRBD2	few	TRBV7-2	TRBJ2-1	TGTGCCAGCAGCCACTGGACTAGCGGGAGTAGTGAGCAGTTCTTC	CASSHWTSGSSEQFF
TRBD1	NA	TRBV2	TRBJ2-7	TGTGCCACCGCCGGGACAGCGACCTACGAGCAGTACTTC	CATAGTATYEQYF
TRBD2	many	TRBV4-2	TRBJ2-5	TGTGCCAGCAGCCAAAATAGCGGGGGGCAAGAGACCCAGTACTTC	CASSQNSGGQETQYF
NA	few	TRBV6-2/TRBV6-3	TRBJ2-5	TGTGCCAGCAGTTACACGGTTGAGACCCAGTACTTC	CASSYTVETQYF
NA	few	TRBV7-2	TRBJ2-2	TGTGCCAGCAGCTTACCGATCCGCCGGAACACCGGGGAGCTGTTTTTT	CASSLPIRRNTGELFF
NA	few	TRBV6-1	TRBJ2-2	TGTGCCAGCAGTGAGGGTCGGTACACCGGGGAGCTGTTTTTT	CASSEGRYTGELFF
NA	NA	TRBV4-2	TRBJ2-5	TGTGCCAGCAGCCATACCTTGGCAGGACAAGAGACCCAGTACTTC	CASSHTLAGQETQYF
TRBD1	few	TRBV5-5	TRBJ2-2	TGTGCCAGCAGCTTGCTCACTCGACAGGGCCCAGCCGGGGAGCTGTTTTTT	CASSLLTRQGPAGELFF
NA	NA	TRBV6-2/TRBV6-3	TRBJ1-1	TGTGCCAGCAGTTTAGGCGAGGACACTGAAGCTTTCTTT	CASSLGEDTEAFF
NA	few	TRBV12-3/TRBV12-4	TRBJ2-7	TGTGCCAGCAGTTTAGGAGCGGAGTTCTCCTACGAGCAGTACTTC	CASSLGAEFSYEQYF
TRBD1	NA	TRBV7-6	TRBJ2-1	TGTGCCAGCAGCGCCGTCACAGGGGCTGGTGAGCAGTTCTTC	CASSAVTGAGEQFF
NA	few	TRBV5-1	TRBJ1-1	TGCGCCAGCAGCCTGCAGGAGGGATTGAACACTGAAGCTTTCTTT	CASSLQEGLNTEAFF
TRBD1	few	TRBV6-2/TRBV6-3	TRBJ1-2	TGTGCCAGCATCGATCAACAGGGGAAAAACTATGGCTACACCTTC	CASIDQQGKNYGYTF
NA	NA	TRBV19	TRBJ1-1	TGTGCCAGTAGTAGGAGTCCGAACACTGAAGCTTTCTTT	CASSRSPNTEAFF
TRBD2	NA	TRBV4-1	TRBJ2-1	TGCGCCAGCAGCCAATGGCCGACAGCGGGAGCCTACAATGAGCAGTTCTTC	CASSQWPTAGAYNEQFF
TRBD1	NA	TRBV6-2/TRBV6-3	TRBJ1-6	TGTGCCAGCAGTGCACAGGGGGCCAATTCACCCCTCCACTTT	CASSAQGANSPLHF
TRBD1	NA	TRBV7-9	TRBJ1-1	TGTGCCAGCAGCTTTCCGCAGGGGGTAACCACTGAAGCTTTCTTT	CASSFPQGVTTEAFF
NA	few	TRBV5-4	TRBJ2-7	TGTGCCAGCAGCTTGATAGGTACCCCCCTGGACGAGCAGTACTTC	CASSLIGTPLDEQYF
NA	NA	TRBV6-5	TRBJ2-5	TGTGCCAGCAGTTACTCGACTTGGAGAGGGCAGATACAAGAGACCCAGTACTTC	CASSYSTWRGQIQETQYF
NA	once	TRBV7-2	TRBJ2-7	TGTGCCAGCAGCCAGGGCGTGGCAGGGGTGAGGGAGCAGTACTTC	CASSQGVAGVREQYF